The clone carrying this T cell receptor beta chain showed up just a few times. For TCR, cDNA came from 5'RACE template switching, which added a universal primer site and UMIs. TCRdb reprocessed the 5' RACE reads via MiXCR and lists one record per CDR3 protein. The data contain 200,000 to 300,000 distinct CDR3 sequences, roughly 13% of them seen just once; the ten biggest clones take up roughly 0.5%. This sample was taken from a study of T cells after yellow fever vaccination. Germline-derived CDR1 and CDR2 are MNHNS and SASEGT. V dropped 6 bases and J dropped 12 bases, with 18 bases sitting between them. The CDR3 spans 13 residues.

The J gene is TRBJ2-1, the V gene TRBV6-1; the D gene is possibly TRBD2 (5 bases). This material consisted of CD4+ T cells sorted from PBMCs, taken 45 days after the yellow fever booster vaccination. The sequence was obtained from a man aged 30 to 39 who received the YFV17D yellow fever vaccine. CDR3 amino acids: CASSLAFRGRQFF. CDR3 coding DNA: TGTGCCAGCAGCCTGGCTTTTCGGGGAAGGCAGTTCTTC.